A selection of T cell receptor beta chains follows, all from one sample in a study of beta chain features in type 1 diabetes. Repertoires were generated with immunoSEQ multiplex PCR, while TCRdb's copy carries only in-frame clones and drops some. The sample contains around 160,000 clones, approximately 9.1% of which appear only once. The sample consisted of central memory CD4+ T cells from blood. These receptors all come from a woman in her 30s with type 1 diabetes. CDR3s include the opening cysteine and the closing phenylalanine or tryptophan. A D gene is named only where the DNA matches it firmly. Clone size is not always given. Where it is, it says once, few, many or a class for expanded clones.

TRBV6-5	TRBJ2-5	TRBD1	.	CASRDGQGGETQYF	TGTGCCAGCAGAGACGGACAGGGTGGAGAGACCCAGTACTTC
TRBV4-2	TRBJ2-1	TRBD2	.	CASSQGTSTDNEQFF	TGTGCCAGCAGCCAAGGGACTAGCACAGACAATGAGCAGTTCTTC
TRBV11-2	TRBJ2-7	TRBD2	few	CASSLGTSPFAYEQYF	TGTGCCAGCAGCTTAGGGACTAGTCCCTTCGCCTACGAGCAGTACTTC
TRBV4-1	TRBJ1-2	.	few	CASSQRQFNYGYTF	TGCGCCAGCAGCCAGAGACAGTTTAACTATGGCTACACCTTC
TRBV30	TRBJ2-3	.	.	CAWRGAHSTDTQYF	TGTGCCTGGAGGGGGGCTCATAGCACAGATACGCAGTATTTT
TRBV29-1	TRBJ1-2	TRBD1	.	CSVTTGQGALGYTF	TGCAGCGTTACTACGGGGCAGGGGGCGCTTGGCTACACCTTC
TRBV7-2	TRBJ2-7	TRBD2	few	CASSERVAGGSYEQYF	TGTGCCAGCAGCGAACGCGTAGCGGGAGGCTCTTACGAGCAGTACTTC
TRBV7-7	TRBJ2-5	TRBD1	.	CASSKQGFQETQYF	TGTGCTAGCAGCAAACAGGGGTTCCAAGAGACCCAGTACTTC
TRBV19	TRBJ2-5	TRBD2	few	CASSFRLAGVETQYF	TGTGCCAGTAGTTTTCGACTAGCGGGAGTTGAGACCCAGTACTTC
TRBV18	TRBJ2-7	TRBD1	.	CASSPGTEHEQYF	TGTGCCAGCTCACCAGGGACAGAACACGAGCAGTACTTC
TRBV4-1	TRBJ2-1	.	few	CASSQDRAVAAFF	TGCGCCAGCAGCCAAGATCGAGCGGTCGCGGCGTTCTTC
TRBV2	TRBJ2-7	TRBD1	.	CASWDRVKYF	TGTGCCAGCTGGGACAGGGTAAAGTACTTC
TRBV11-2	TRBJ2-3	.	few	CASSRTGTDTQYF	TGTGCCAGCAGCCGAACAGGGACAGATACGCAGTATTTT
TRBV6-1	TRBJ2-7	TRBD2	few	CASSAGTSGRSEQYF	TGTGCCAGCAGTGCCGGGACTAGCGGGAGGTCCGAGCAGTACTTC
TRBV2	TRBJ2-5	TRBD2	few	CASKLAGETQYF	TGTGCCAGCAAACTAGCGGGAGAGACCCAGTACTTC